Listed below are T cell receptor beta chains from one sample, sequenced in a study of cytomegalovirus exposure and HLA in healthy donors. Libraries were prepared by immunoSEQ multiplex PCR; TCRdb keeps only in-frame clonotypes and omits some of them. The sample includes approximately 120,000 clones, 65% to 75% of them seen just once. The sample taken for sequencing was PBMCs. All receptors come from a man between 40 and 49 years old in good health and CMV-seropositive. CDR3s leave out the opening cysteine and the closing phenylalanine or tryptophan. A D gene is named only where the DNA matches it firmly.

V: TRBV19
D: .
CDR3: ASSIPGPSEAF

V: TRBV27
D: .
CDR3: ASSYITRGTDTQY

V: TRBV27
D: .
CDR3: ASRQGRNQPQH

V: TRBV29-1
D: .
CDR3: STNTNTEAF

V: TRBV5-1
D: .
CDR3: ASRGSREAF

V: TRBV6-5
D: .
CDR3: ASSRFEEQY

V: TRBV29-1
D: TRBD2
CDR3: SVLEWGGHNEQF

V: TRBV6-5
D: .
CDR3: ASRTRDRDTDTQY

V: TRBV6-5
D: TRBD1
CDR3: ASSRGQTQGYEQY

V: TRBV11-3
D: TRBD2
CDR3: ASSSSRGGGEETQY

V: TRBV6-1
D: .
CDR3: ASRADGGAGETQY

V: TRBV15
D: TRBD1
CDR3: ATSRDQGAYEQY

V: TRBV4-1
D: TRBD2
CDR3: ASSPTSGHTDTQY

V: TRBV5-4
D: .
CDR3: ASSAAWGANEQF

V: TRBV11-3
D: TRBD2
CDR3: ASSPLAGAYNEQF

V: TRBV4-3
D: .
CDR3: ASSLETGAYNEQF

V: TRBV6-5
D: TRBD1
CDR3: ASSGQGARTEAF

V: TRBV6-1
D: TRBD1
CDR3: ASIRTGEAF

V: TRBV5-5
D: .
CDR3: ASSLREGYSNQPQH

V: TRBV15
D: .
CDR3: ATSRGRTYEQY

V: TRBV28
D: TRBD1
CDR3: ASIDRAPEAF

V: TRBV6-1
D: TRBD1
CDR3: ASTQAGGISPLH

V: TRBV28
D: TRBD1
CDR3: ASRSDREETQY

V: TRBV28
D: TRBD1
CDR3: ASTFQGAASGANVLT

V: TRBV5-4
D: TRBD2
CDR3: ASSPGGGRAPGELF

V: TRBV9
D: .
CDR3: ASSVVPGSTDTQY